The clone carrying this T cell receptor (beta chain) has more than one count but fewer than ten. Its antigen is still unknown. There are 13 residues in the CDR3. The germline gives CDR1 DFQATT, CDR2 SNEGSKA (reference sequence). Trimming removed 6 bases from V and 8 bases from J; junction bases left unmatched: 12. The data stem from a study of T-cell reconstitution after alpha-beta-depleted transplantation in children. Broader study findings: Reportedly, only several hundred clones from non-depleted graft cells drove alpha-beta T-cell counts at about two months. From surviving recipient T cells and thymic progenitors came the high day-60 TCRbeta diversity observed in some patients. T-cell counts and diversity were attributed mostly to newly produced T cells one year after transplant.

It was with unique molecular identifiers that the TCRbeta library was prepared. One entry per CDR3 protein, called by TCRdb with MiXCR from the PCR reads. The table has fewer than 550,000 distinct CDR3 sequences, about an eighth seen once. The material was PBMCs, mostly from graft donor cells, obtained 180 days after TCRalphabeta/CD19-depleted stem cell transplant. The TCR comes from a female patient aged 2-10 years who had a stem cell transplant for aplastic anemia, so the T cells may come from the graft donor. The chain employs TRBV20-1 and TRBJ1-1; the match to TRBD1 covers 7 bases. The CDR3 nucleotides are TGCAGTGCGATCGCCACGGGACAGCCCGAAGCTTTCTTT. As protein: CSAIATGQPEAFF.